The rows below give T cell receptor beta chains drawn from one sample of a study of blood T cell repertoires in COVID-19. Assay: immunoSEQ multiplex PCR; the TCRdb copy retains only in-frame clones and omits some. The data show approximately 260,000 clones, around 82% seen once. The sequencing sample was made of PBMCs or T cells enriched from blood (not recorded which). The source of these receptors is a man aged 50 to 60 who had recovered from COVID-19. The CDR3 runs from the conserved cysteine through the conserved F or W. The D gene is left open where the match is weak. Some rows have no size entry. The others give once, few or many, or a class for an expanded clone.

V gene: TRBV2
clone size: NA
J gene: TRBJ2-5
D gene: NA
CDR3 protein: CASSPGSAETQYF
CDR3 DNA: TGTGCCAGCAGCCCCGGGAGTGCGGAGACCCAGTACTTC

V gene: TRBV5-1
clone size: NA
J gene: TRBJ2-7
D gene: NA
CDR3 protein: CASSSAGAIHEQYF
CDR3 DNA: TGCGCCAGCAGCTCGGCAGGGGCGATCCACGAGCAGTACTTC

V gene: TRBV30
clone size: NA
J gene: TRBJ2-7
D gene: NA
CDR3 protein: CAWTRAAYEQYF
CDR3 DNA: TGTGCCTGGACGCGGGCCGCCTACGAGCAGTACTTC

V gene: TRBV2
clone size: NA
J gene: TRBJ2-7
D gene: NA
CDR3 protein: CASTSRPAGNEQYF
CDR3 DNA: TGTGCCAGCACCTCTAGACCGGCCGGAAACGAGCAGTACTTC

V gene: TRBV7-8
clone size: NA
J gene: TRBJ1-5
D gene: NA
CDR3 protein: CASSSGQESNQPQHF
CDR3 DNA: TGTGCCAGCAGCTCGGGACAAGAAAGCAATCAGCCCCAGCATTTT

V gene: TRBV19
clone size: NA
J gene: TRBJ2-2
D gene: NA
CDR3 protein: CASTFTGELFF
CDR3 DNA: TGTGCCAGTACCTTCACCGGGGAGCTGTTTTTT

V gene: TRBV19
clone size: once
J gene: TRBJ1-2
D gene: NA
CDR3 protein: CASSITSGGNYGYTF
CDR3 DNA: TGTGCCAGTAGTATCACGTCCGGAGGCAACTATGGCTACACCTTC

V gene: TRBV7-2
clone size: NA
J gene: TRBJ2-7
D gene: TRBD2
CDR3 protein: CASSLAEAGGQYEQYF
CDR3 DNA: TGTGCCAGCAGCTTAGCTGAGGCGGGAGGACAATACGAGCAGTACTTC

V gene: TRBV24-1
clone size: NA
J gene: TRBJ2-3
D gene: TRBD2
CDR3 protein: CATSDASGRGTDTQYF
CDR3 DNA: TGTGCCACCAGTGATGCTAGCGGGAGGGGAACAGATACGCAGTATTTT

V gene: TRBV27
clone size: NA
J gene: TRBJ2-1
D gene: TRBD2
CDR3 protein: CASRTGTSSYNEQFF
CDR3 DNA: TGTGCCAGCAGGACCGGGACTAGCTCCTACAATGAGCAGTTCTTC

V gene: TRBV6-5
clone size: NA
J gene: TRBJ1-5
D gene: NA
CDR3 protein: CASSYPPSGNQPQHF
CDR3 DNA: TGTGCCAGCAGTTACCCTCCCTCAGGGAATCAGCCCCAGCATTTT

V gene: TRBV5-1
clone size: NA
J gene: TRBJ2-7
D gene: NA
CDR3 protein: CASSPDSFSYEQYF
CDR3 DNA: TGCGCCAGCAGCCCGGACAGCTTCTCCTACGAGCAGTACTTC

V gene: TRBV28
clone size: NA
J gene: TRBJ2-7
D gene: NA
CDR3 protein: CASRDSYEQYF
CDR3 DNA: TGTGCCAGCCGGGACTCCTACGAGCAGTACTTC

V gene: TRBV15
clone size: NA
J gene: TRBJ2-6
D gene: NA
CDR3 protein: CATSRRSSGANVLTF
CDR3 DNA: TGTGCCACCAGTAGGAGGAGCTCTGGGGCCAACGTCCTGACTTTC

V gene: TRBV5-5
clone size: NA
J gene: TRBJ2-7
D gene: TRBD2
CDR3 protein: CASSLTSGSRGEQYF
CDR3 DNA: TGTGCCAGCAGCTTGACTAGCGGGAGCCGGGGCGAGCAGTACTTC

V gene: TRBV6-2/TRBV6-3
clone size: NA
J gene: TRBJ1-1
D gene: NA
CDR3 protein: CASSYSLGRGTEAFF
CDR3 DNA: TGTGCCAGCAGTTACTCTCTGGGGCGGGGGACTGAAGCTTTCTTT

V gene: TRBV7-3
clone size: NA
J gene: TRBJ1-3
D gene: TRBD1
CDR3 protein: CASSTTGGGGNTIYF
CDR3 DNA: TGTGCCAGCAGCACCACAGGGGGCGGTGGAAACACCATATATTTT

V gene: TRBV4-2
clone size: NA
J gene: TRBJ2-3
D gene: NA
CDR3 protein: CASSQRESTDTQYF
CDR3 DNA: TGTGCCAGCAGCCAAAGGGAGAGCACAGATACGCAGTATTTT

V gene: TRBV5-4
clone size: few
J gene: TRBJ2-1
D gene: TRBD2
CDR3 protein: CASRYQLFGLAGNEQFF
CDR3 DNA: TGTGCCAGCAGATACCAACTGTTCGGACTAGCAGGCAATGAGCAGTTCTTC

V gene: TRBV9
clone size: NA
J gene: TRBJ2-7
D gene: TRBD1
CDR3 protein: CASSGDPDRGEQYF
CDR3 DNA: TGTGCCAGCAGCGGGGACCCGGACAGGGGGGAGCAGTACTTC

V gene: TRBV12-5
clone size: NA
J gene: TRBJ1-2
D gene: TRBD1
CDR3 protein: CASGSGQGDYGYTF
CDR3 DNA: TGTGCTAGTGGTTCGGGACAGGGGGACTATGGCTACACCTTC

V gene: TRBV5-1
clone size: NA
J gene: TRBJ1-1
D gene: NA
CDR3 protein: CASSLQNTEAFF
CDR3 DNA: TGCGCCAGCAGCTTACAGAACACTGAAGCTTTCTTT

V gene: TRBV14
clone size: few
J gene: TRBJ1-1
D gene: NA
CDR3 protein: CASSPLQGKNTEAFF
CDR3 DNA: TGTGCCAGCAGCCCACTACAGGGAAAGAACACTGAAGCTTTCTTT

V gene: TRBV11-1
clone size: NA
J gene: TRBJ2-1
D gene: NA
CDR3 protein: CASSTLSGGNEQFF
CDR3 DNA: TGTGCCAGCAGCACCCTCAGCGGAGGAAATGAGCAGTTCTTC

V gene: TRBV6-5
clone size: NA
J gene: TRBJ1-2
D gene: TRBD1
CDR3 protein: CASSYSAATGPNGYTF
CDR3 DNA: TGTGCCAGCAGTTACTCTGCCGCGACAGGGCCAAATGGCTACACCTTC

V gene: TRBV5-1
clone size: NA
J gene: TRBJ2-7
D gene: TRBD2
CDR3 protein: CASSLEGGGSGSPGDF
CDR3 DNA: TGCGCCAGCAGCTTGGAGGGTGGCGGTAGCGGGAGCCCAGGGGACTTC

V gene: TRBV5-1
clone size: NA
J gene: TRBJ2-1
D gene: TRBD2
CDR3 protein: CASSLILAGSHNEQFF
CDR3 DNA: TGCGCCAGCAGCTTGATCCTAGCGGGATCCCACAATGAGCAGTTCTTC

V gene: TRBV12-3/TRBV12-4
clone size: NA
J gene: TRBJ2-7
D gene: NA
CDR3 protein: CASSYGYRPKQYF
CDR3 DNA: TGTGCCAGCAGTTACGGGTACCGTCCGAAGCAGTACTTC

V gene: TRBV2
clone size: NA
J gene: TRBJ1-3
D gene: NA
CDR3 protein: CARNTGSGNTIYF
CDR3 DNA: TGTGCCAGGAATACAGGGTCCGGAAACACCATATATTTT

V gene: TRBV19
clone size: NA
J gene: TRBJ1-2
D gene: TRBD1
CDR3 protein: CASSARGNGYTF
CDR3 DNA: TGTGCCAGTAGCGCCAGGGGGAATGGCTACACCTTC

V gene: TRBV28
clone size: NA
J gene: TRBJ1-4
D gene: NA
CDR3 protein: CASSYTPTNEKLFF
CDR3 DNA: TGTGCCAGCAGTTACACGCCAACTAATGAAAAACTGTTTTTT

V gene: TRBV9
clone size: NA
J gene: TRBJ1-1
D gene: NA
CDR3 protein: CASSVVSGLETTEAFF
CDR3 DNA: TGTGCCAGCAGCGTAGTGTCAGGGCTAGAAACCACTGAAGCTTTCTTT

V gene: TRBV2
clone size: once
J gene: TRBJ1-3
D gene: TRBD1
CDR3 protein: CASSVGQAEGYF
CDR3 DNA: TGTGCCAGCAGTGTTGGACAGGCCGAAGGTTACTTT

V gene: TRBV7-2
clone size: NA
J gene: TRBJ1-3
D gene: NA
CDR3 protein: CASSREYGNTIYF
CDR3 DNA: TGTGCCAGCAGCCGCGAATATGGAAACACCATATATTTT

V gene: TRBV21-1
clone size: NA
J gene: TRBJ2-5
D gene: NA
CDR3 protein: CASTPRGEETQYF
CDR3 DNA: TGTGCCAGCACCCCCCGGGGGGAAGAGACCCAGTACTTC

V gene: TRBV28
clone size: NA
J gene: TRBJ2-5
D gene: NA
CDR3 protein: CASSLAGNPQETQYF
CDR3 DNA: TGTGCCAGCAGTTTAGCGGGAAATCCCCAAGAGACCCAGTACTTC

V gene: TRBV6-2/TRBV6-3
clone size: once
J gene: TRBJ2-5
D gene: NA
CDR3 protein: CASSYYTRGQETQYF
CDR3 DNA: TGTGCCAGCAGTTACTATACACGGGGACAAGAGACCCAGTACTTC

V gene: TRBV2
clone size: medium-sized
J gene: TRBJ1-6
D gene: NA
CDR3 protein: CASSGRSKGLVDSPLHF
CDR3 DNA: TGTGCCAGCAGTGGACGATCGAAGGGGTTGGTTGATTCACCCCTCCACTTT

V gene: TRBV19
clone size: NA
J gene: TRBJ2-7
D gene: TRBD2
CDR3 protein: CASSPSGAKSSYEQYF
CDR3 DNA: TGTGCCAGTAGTCCCAGCGGGGCCAAGAGCTCCTACGAGCAGTACTTC

V gene: TRBV6-5
clone size: NA
J gene: TRBJ1-5
D gene: NA
CDR3 protein: CASSSTGNQPQHF
CDR3 DNA: TGTGCCAGCAGTTCCACAGGGAATCAGCCCCAGCATTTT

V gene: TRBV6-1
clone size: NA
J gene: TRBJ2-5
D gene: NA
CDR3 protein: CASSDIETQYF
CDR3 DNA: TGTGCCAGCAGTGATATAGAGACCCAGTACTTC

V gene: TRBV30
clone size: few
J gene: TRBJ2-2
D gene: TRBD1
CDR3 protein: CAWRGDRGTGELFF
CDR3 DNA: TGTGCCTGGAGGGGGGACAGGGGGACCGGGGAGCTGTTTTTT

V gene: TRBV7-9
clone size: NA
J gene: TRBJ2-5
D gene: NA
CDR3 protein: CASSSSQIQETQYF
CDR3 DNA: TGTGCCAGCAGCTCATCGCAGATCCAAGAGACCCAGTACTTC

V gene: TRBV30
clone size: once
J gene: TRBJ1-4
D gene: TRBD1
CDR3 protein: CAWSPSGQGMSEKLFF
CDR3 DNA: TGTGCCTGGAGCCCGTCGGGACAGGGGATGAGTGAAAAACTGTTTTTT

V gene: TRBV19
clone size: NA
J gene: TRBJ1-5
D gene: TRBD1
CDR3 protein: CASSIDHPFPGQGQQPQHF
CDR3 DNA: TGTGCCAGTAGTATAGACCACCCCTTCCCGGGACAGGGCCAGCAGCCCCAGCATTTT

V gene: TRBV4-3
clone size: NA
J gene: TRBJ1-5
D gene: TRBD1
CDR3 protein: CASSQDTGVYQPQHF
CDR3 DNA: TGCGCCAGCAGCCAAGATACAGGGGTGTATCAGCCCCAGCATTTT

V gene: TRBV18
clone size: NA
J gene: TRBJ1-2
D gene: NA
CDR3 protein: CASSPQTGPNYGYTF
CDR3 DNA: TGTGCCAGCTCACCTCAGACAGGACCTAACTATGGCTACACCTTC

V gene: TRBV6-6
clone size: NA
J gene: TRBJ1-3
D gene: NA
CDR3 protein: CASSPDRFGGTGNTIYF
CDR3 DNA: TGTGCCAGCAGTCCCGACCGGTTTGGGGGCACTGGAAACACCATATATTTT

V gene: TRBV9
clone size: once
J gene: TRBJ2-3
D gene: TRBD2
CDR3 protein: CASSVAPGLAADTQYF
CDR3 DNA: TGTGCCAGCAGCGTAGCTCCTGGACTAGCAGCCGATACGCAGTATTTT

V gene: TRBV4-2
clone size: NA
J gene: TRBJ2-3
D gene: TRBD2
CDR3 protein: CASSQKVGGGAADTQYF
CDR3 DNA: TGTGCCAGCAGCCAGAAGGTCGGCGGGGGGGCCGCAGATACGCAGTATTTT

V gene: TRBV6-5
clone size: NA
J gene: TRBJ2-7
D gene: NA
CDR3 protein: CASGLTEQYF
CDR3 DNA: TGTGCCAGTGGATTGACAGAGCAGTACTTC

V gene: TRBV7-3
clone size: few
J gene: TRBJ2-3
D gene: TRBD1
CDR3 protein: CASSTGTGGSTQYF
CDR3 DNA: TGTGCCAGCAGCACCGGGACAGGGGGCTCTACGCAGTATTTT

V gene: TRBV7-3
clone size: once
J gene: TRBJ2-1
D gene: NA
CDR3 protein: CASSLDADYNEQFF
CDR3 DNA: TGTGCCAGCAGCTTAGATGCAGACTACAATGAGCAGTTCTTC

V gene: TRBV19
clone size: once
J gene: TRBJ1-4
D gene: NA
CDR3 protein: CASSIVAFNEKLFF
CDR3 DNA: TGTGCCAGTAGTATTGTAGCCTTTAATGAAAAACTGTTTTTT

V gene: TRBV10-2
clone size: NA
J gene: TRBJ1-6
D gene: NA
CDR3 protein: CASSLGTRMGSPLHF
CDR3 DNA: TGCGCCAGCAGTTTAGGGACACGCATGGGTTCACCCCTCCACTTT

V gene: TRBV5-4
clone size: NA
J gene: TRBJ1-1
D gene: NA
CDR3 protein: CASTPTGGHTEAFF
CDR3 DNA: TGTGCCAGCACCCCGACTGGGGGCCACACTGAAGCTTTCTTT

V gene: TRBV7-2
clone size: NA
J gene: TRBJ1-4
D gene: NA
CDR3 protein: CASSPGFHNEKLFF
CDR3 DNA: TGTGCCAGCAGCCCGGGATTCCATAATGAAAAACTGTTTTTT

V gene: TRBV11-1
clone size: NA
J gene: TRBJ2-4
D gene: NA
CDR3 protein: CASSGAELNIQYF
CDR3 DNA: TGTGCCAGCAGTGGGGCAGAGCTAAACATTCAGTACTTC